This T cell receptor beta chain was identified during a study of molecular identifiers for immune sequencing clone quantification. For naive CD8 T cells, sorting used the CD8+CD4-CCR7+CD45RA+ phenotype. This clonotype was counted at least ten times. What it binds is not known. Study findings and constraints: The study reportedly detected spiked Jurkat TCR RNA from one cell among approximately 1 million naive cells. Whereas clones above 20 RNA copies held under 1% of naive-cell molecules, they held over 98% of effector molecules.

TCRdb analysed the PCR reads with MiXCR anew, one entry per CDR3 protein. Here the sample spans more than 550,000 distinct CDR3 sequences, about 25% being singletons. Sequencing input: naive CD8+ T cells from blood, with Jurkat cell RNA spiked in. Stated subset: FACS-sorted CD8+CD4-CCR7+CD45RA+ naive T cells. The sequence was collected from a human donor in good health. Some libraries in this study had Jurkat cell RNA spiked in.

The CDR3 loop reads CSVAGGVGYEQYF. DNA of the CDR3: TGCAGCGTTGCCGGGGGGGTTGGTTACGAGCAGTACTTC. This chain links TRBV29-1 with TRBJ2-7, with 8 bases lining up with TRBD2. The CDR3 runs to 13 residues. Germline V gene sequence: CDR1 SQVTM, CDR2 ANQGSEA. Trimming at V came to 4 bases and at J to 4 bases, leaving 6 bases not matched to a gene.